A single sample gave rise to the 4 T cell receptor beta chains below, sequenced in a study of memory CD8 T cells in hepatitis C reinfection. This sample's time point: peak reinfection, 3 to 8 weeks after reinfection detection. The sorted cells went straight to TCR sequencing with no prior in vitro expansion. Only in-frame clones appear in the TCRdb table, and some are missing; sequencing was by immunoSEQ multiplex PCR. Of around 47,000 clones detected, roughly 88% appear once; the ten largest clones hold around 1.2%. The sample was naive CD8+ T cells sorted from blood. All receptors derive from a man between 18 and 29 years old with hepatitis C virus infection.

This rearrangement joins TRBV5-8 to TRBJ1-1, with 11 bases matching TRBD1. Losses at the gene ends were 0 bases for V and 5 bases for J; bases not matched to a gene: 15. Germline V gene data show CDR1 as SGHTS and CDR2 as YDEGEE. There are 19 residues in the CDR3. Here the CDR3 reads CASSLGVLGTGGGETEAFF. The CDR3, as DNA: TGTGCCAGCAGCTTGGGAGTTTTGGGGACAGGGGGAGGAGAGACTGAAGCTTTCTTT.

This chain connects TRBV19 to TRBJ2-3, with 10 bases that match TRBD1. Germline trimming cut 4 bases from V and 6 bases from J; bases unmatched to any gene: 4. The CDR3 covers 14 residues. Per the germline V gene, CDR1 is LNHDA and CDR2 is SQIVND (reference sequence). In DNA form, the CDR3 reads TGTGCCAGTAGTACGACAGGGGGCCTCGATACGCAGTATTTT. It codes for CASSTTGGLDTQYF.

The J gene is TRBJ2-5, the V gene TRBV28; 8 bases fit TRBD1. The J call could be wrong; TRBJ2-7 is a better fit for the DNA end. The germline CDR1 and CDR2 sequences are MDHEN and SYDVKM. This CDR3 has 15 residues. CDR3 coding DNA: TGTGCCAGCAGTTTCCAGGGACAGGTTAGCTACGAGCAGTACTTC. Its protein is CASSFQGQVSYEQYF.

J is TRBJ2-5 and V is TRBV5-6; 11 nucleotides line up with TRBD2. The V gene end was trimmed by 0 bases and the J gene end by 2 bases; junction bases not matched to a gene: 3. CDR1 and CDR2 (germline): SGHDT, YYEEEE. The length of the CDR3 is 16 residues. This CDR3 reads CASSLVRTSGQETQYF. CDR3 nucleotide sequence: TGTGCCAGCAGCTTGGTTCGGACTAGCGGGCAAGAGACCCAGTACTTC. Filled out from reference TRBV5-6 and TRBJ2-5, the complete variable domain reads DAGVTQSPTHLIKTRGQQVTLRCSPKSGHDTVSWYQQALGQGPQFIFQYYEEEERQRGNFPDRFSGHQFPNYSSELNVNALLLGDSALYLCASSLVRTSGQETQYFGPGTRLLVL.